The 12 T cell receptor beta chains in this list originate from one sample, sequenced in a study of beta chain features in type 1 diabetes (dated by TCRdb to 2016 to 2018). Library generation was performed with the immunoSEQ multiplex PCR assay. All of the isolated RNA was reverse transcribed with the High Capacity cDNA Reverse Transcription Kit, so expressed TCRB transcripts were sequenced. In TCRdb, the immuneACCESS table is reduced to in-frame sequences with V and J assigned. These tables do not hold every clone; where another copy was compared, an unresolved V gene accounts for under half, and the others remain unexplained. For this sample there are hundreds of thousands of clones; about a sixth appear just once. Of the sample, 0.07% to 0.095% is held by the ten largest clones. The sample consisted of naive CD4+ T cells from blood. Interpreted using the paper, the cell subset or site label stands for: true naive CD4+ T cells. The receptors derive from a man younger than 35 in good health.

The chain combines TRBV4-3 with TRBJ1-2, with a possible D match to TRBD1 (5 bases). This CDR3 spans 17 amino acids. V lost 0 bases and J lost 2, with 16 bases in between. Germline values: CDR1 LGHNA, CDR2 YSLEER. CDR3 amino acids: CASSQDLANGGNYGYTF. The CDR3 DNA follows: TGCGCCAGCAGCCAAGATCTGGCGAACGGGGGGAACTATGGCTACACCTTC.

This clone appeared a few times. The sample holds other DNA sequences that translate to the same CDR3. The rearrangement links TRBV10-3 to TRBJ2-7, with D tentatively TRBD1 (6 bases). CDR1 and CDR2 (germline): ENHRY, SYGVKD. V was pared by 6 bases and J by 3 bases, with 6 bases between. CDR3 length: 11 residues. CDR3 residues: CAIRQGYEQYF. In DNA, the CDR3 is TGTGCCATCAGACAGGGCTACGAGCAGTACTTC.

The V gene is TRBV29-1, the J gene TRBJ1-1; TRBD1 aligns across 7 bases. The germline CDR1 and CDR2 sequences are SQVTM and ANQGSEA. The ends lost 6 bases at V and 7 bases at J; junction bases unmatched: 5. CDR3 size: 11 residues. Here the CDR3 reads CSVSRDSEAFF. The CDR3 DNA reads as TGCAGCGTGTCCCGGGACAGTGAAGCTTTCTTT.

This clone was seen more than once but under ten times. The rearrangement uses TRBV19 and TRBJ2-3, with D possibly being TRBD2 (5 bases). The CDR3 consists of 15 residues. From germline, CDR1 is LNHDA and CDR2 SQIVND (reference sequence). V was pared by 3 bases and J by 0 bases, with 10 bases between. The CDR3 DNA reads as TGTGCCAGTAGTATCCCGGGATCGAGCACAGATACGCAGTATTTT. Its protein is CASSIPGSSTDTQYF.

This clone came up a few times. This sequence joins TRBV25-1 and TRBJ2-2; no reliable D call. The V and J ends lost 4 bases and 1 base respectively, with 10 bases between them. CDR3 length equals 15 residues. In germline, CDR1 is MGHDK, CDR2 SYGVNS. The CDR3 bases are TGTGCCAGCAGTGGATTTACGGGGAACACCGGGGAGCTGTTTTTT. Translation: CASSGFTGNTGELFF. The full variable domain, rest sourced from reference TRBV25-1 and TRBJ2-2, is EADIYQTPRYLVIGTGKKITLECSQTMGHDKMYWYQQDPGMELHLIHYSYGVNSTEKGDLSSESTVSRIRTEHFPLTLESARPSHTSQYLCASSGFTGNTGELFFGEGSRLTVL.

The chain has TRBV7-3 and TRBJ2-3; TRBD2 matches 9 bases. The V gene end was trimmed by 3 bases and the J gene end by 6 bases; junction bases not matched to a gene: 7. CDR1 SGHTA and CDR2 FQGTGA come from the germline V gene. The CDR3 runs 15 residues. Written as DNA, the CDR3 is TGTGCCAGCAGCTTTAGACTAGCGGCCGCGGATACGCAGTATTTT. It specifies CASSFRLAAADTQYF.

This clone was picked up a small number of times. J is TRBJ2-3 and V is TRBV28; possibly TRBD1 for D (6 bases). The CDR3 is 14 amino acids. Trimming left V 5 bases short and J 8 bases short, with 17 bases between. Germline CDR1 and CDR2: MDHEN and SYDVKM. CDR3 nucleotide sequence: TGTGCCAGCAGTCCCGGGACAAGGGATACTACGCAGTATTTT. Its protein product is CASSPGTRDTTQYF.

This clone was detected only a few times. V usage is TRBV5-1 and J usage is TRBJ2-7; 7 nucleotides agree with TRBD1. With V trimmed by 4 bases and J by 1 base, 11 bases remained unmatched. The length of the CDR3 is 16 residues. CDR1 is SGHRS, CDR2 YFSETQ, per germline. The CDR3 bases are TGCGCCAGCAGCCTCGGGACAGTGGGGAGATCCTACGAGCAGTACTTC. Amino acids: CASSLGTVGRSYEQYF.

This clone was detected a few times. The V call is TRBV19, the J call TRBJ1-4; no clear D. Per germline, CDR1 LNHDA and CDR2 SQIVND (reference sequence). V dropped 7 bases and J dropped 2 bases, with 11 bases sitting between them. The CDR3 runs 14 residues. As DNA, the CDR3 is TGTGCCAGTAATGAGAGGCGGACTAATGAAAAACTGTTTTTT. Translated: CASNERRTNEKLFF.

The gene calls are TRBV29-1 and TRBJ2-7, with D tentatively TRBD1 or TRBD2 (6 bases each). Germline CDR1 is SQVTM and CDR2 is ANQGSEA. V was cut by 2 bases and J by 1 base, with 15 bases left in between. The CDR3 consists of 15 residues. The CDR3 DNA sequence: TGCAGCGTTGAAAGGGGAACAGGGAGGTCCTACGAGCAGTACTTC. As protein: CSVERGTGRSYEQYF.

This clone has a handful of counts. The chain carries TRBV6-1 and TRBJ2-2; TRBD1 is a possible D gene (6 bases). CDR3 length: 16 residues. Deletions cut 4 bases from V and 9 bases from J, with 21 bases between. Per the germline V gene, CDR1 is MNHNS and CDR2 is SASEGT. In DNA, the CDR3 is TGTGCCAGCAGTGGCAAACACAGGGAACACCGGTGGGAGCTGTTTTTT. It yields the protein CASSGKHREHRWELFF.

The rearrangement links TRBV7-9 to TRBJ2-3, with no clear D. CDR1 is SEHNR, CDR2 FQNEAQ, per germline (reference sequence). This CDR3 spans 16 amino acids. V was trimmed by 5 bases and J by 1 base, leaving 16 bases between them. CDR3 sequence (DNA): TGTGCCAGCAGCCATTTACCCGCTTTTGGCACAGATACGCAGTATTTT. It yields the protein CASSHLPAFGTDTQYF.